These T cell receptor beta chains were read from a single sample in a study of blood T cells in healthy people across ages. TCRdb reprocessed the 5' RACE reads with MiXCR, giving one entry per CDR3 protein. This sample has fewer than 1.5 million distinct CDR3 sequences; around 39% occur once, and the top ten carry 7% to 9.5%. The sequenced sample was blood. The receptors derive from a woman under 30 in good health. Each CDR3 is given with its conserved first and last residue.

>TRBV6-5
CASSTRDEQYF
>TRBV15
CATSRVFRLAGFYTDTQYF
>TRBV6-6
CVAGWTSYEQYF
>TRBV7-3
CASSLTPAGEQYF
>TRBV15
CATSRVGPKKNEQFF
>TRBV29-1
CSVGPQYEQYF
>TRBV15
CATSRDGGFPQFF
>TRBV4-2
CASSQDGSIGLAGTGELFF
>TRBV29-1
CSVGTVSSYEQYF
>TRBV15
CATSDSSTGELFF
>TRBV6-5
CASSYERGQMNSPLHF
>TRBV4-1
CASSQETGLAGYNEQYF